This is a list of T cell receptor beta chains from one sample in a study of T cells in Graves' hyperthyroidism and ophthalmopathy. Each CDR3 protein gets one entry after TCRdb re-called the multiplex PCR reads with MiXCR. The table shows 150,000 or so distinct CDR3 sequences, with roughly 9.4% occurring only once. The sample consisted of blood. These receptors all stem from a woman between 18 and 29 years old with Graves' hyperthyroidism that later progressed to Graves' ophthalmopathy. The conserved cysteine and the conserved F or W are not part of the CDR3 here. The D gene is left open where the match is weak. A clone size is listed for some rows: how often the clone was seen (once, few, many), or a class if it is expanded.

clone size: .; D gene: TRBD2; J gene: TRBJ2-1; V gene: TRBV6-1; CDR3 length: 13; CDR3 protein: ASSDPAGGQNEQF
clone size: many; D gene: TRBD1; J gene: TRBJ2-1; V gene: TRBV6-1; CDR3 length: 12; CDR3 protein: ASSGTGGLGEQF
clone size: .; D gene: .; J gene: TRBJ2-3; V gene: TRBV19; CDR3 length: 12; CDR3 protein: ASGHRGGEDTQY
clone size: many; D gene: .; J gene: TRBJ1-1; V gene: TRBV12-3/TRBV12-4; CDR3 length: 9; CDR3 protein: ASGRNTKAF
clone size: .; D gene: TRBD1; J gene: TRBJ2-1; V gene: TRBV5-6; CDR3 length: 17; CDR3 protein: ASSSNIRTGMSSYNEQF
clone size: .; D gene: TRBD2; J gene: TRBJ2-2; V gene: TRBV20-1; CDR3 length: 13; CDR3 protein: SAPTTSGRTGELF
clone size: many; D gene: .; J gene: TRBJ1-3; V gene: TRBV12-3/TRBV12-4; CDR3 length: 16; CDR3 protein: ASSYPDSKYASGNTIY
clone size: few; D gene: .; J gene: TRBJ2-2; V gene: TRBV6-6; CDR3 length: 14; CDR3 protein: ASSYSIGGAGGELF
clone size: .; D gene: TRBD2; J gene: TRBJ2-7; V gene: TRBV13; CDR3 length: 14; CDR3 protein: ASSRTSGAPSYEQY
clone size: many; D gene: .; J gene: TRBJ1-5; V gene: TRBV19; CDR3 length: 13; CDR3 protein: ASSRMDQGHQPQH
clone size: many; D gene: .; J gene: TRBJ1-2; V gene: TRBV7-9; CDR3 length: 13; CDR3 protein: ASSWGGHSNYGYT
clone size: few; D gene: TRBD2; J gene: TRBJ2-7; V gene: TRBV19; CDR3 length: 12; CDR3 protein: ASSELAGAYEQY
clone size: few; D gene: TRBD1; J gene: TRBJ2-7; V gene: TRBV6-1; CDR3 length: 12; CDR3 protein: ASQSRDRTYEQY
clone size: many; D gene: TRBD1; J gene: TRBJ2-5; V gene: TRBV6-1; CDR3 length: 13; CDR3 protein: ASSPTGGMRETQY
clone size: many; D gene: TRBD1; J gene: TRBJ2-7; V gene: TRBV10-3; CDR3 length: 11; CDR3 protein: AISKDRGNEQY
clone size: many; D gene: .; J gene: TRBJ2-7; V gene: TRBV7-3; CDR3 length: 12; CDR3 protein: ASSLGLPIYEQY
clone size: many; D gene: .; J gene: TRBJ1-2; V gene: TRBV12-3/TRBV12-4; CDR3 length: 12; CDR3 protein: ASSYPGRLAGYT
clone size: many; D gene: .; J gene: TRBJ2-5; V gene: TRBV7-9; CDR3 length: 10; CDR3 protein: ASSSGGRFQY
clone size: many; D gene: .; J gene: TRBJ2-3; V gene: TRBV13; CDR3 length: 14; CDR3 protein: ASSLVAFRVEDTQY
clone size: many; D gene: .; J gene: TRBJ2-3; V gene: TRBV30; CDR3 length: 13; CDR3 protein: AWSVRFPSTDTQY
clone size: once; D gene: .; J gene: TRBJ1-1; V gene: TRBV6-1; CDR3 length: 13; CDR3 protein: ASSPSGGDFSEAF
clone size: many; D gene: TRBD1; J gene: TRBJ1-5; V gene: TRBV19; CDR3 length: 13; CDR3 protein: ASMWNRGVNQPQH
clone size: many; D gene: .; J gene: TRBJ1-6; V gene: TRBV20-1; CDR3 length: 10; CDR3 protein: SARELDSPLH
clone size: many; D gene: .; J gene: TRBJ2-1; V gene: TRBV15; CDR3 length: 17; CDR3 protein: ATSRLRGLMGHSYNEQF
clone size: .; D gene: .; J gene: TRBJ2-1; V gene: TRBV20-1; CDR3 length: 13; CDR3 protein: SARGSASDYNEQL
clone size: many; D gene: TRBD2; J gene: TRBJ2-1; V gene: TRBV29-1; CDR3 length: 12; CDR3 protein: SVEVSTSGEEQF
clone size: many; D gene: .; J gene: TRBJ1-5; V gene: TRBV5-5; CDR3 length: 12; CDR3 protein: ASSLEGGSQPQH
clone size: .; D gene: .; J gene: TRBJ1-1; V gene: TRBV7-9; CDR3 length: 14; CDR3 protein: ASSLDSYQGNTEAF
clone size: many; D gene: .; J gene: TRBJ2-7; V gene: TRBV15; CDR3 length: 11; CDR3 protein: ATGGGQGDEQY
clone size: .; D gene: .; J gene: TRBJ2-1; V gene: TRBV9; CDR3 length: 13; CDR3 protein: ASGPLFSGYNEQF
clone size: few; D gene: .; J gene: TRBJ2-7; V gene: TRBV5-6; CDR3 length: 12; CDR3 protein: ASSRYGRSYEQY
clone size: .; D gene: .; J gene: TRBJ1-3; V gene: TRBV6-1; CDR3 length: 13; CDR3 protein: ASSPQGRSGNTIY
clone size: many; D gene: .; J gene: TRBJ2-1; V gene: TRBV5-6; CDR3 length: 11; CDR3 protein: ASSLDTLDEQF